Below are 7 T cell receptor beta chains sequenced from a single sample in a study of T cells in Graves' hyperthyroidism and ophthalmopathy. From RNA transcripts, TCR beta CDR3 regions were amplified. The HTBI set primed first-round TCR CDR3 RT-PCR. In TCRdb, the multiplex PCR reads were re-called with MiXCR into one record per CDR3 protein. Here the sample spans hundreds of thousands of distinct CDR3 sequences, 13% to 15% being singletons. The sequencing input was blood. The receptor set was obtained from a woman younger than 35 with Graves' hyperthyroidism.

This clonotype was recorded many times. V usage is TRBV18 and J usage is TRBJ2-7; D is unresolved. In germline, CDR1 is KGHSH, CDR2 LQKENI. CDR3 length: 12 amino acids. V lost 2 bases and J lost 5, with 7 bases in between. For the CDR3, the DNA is TGTGCCAGCTCACCAACGGTCCACGAGCAGTACTTC. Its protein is CASSPTVHEQYF. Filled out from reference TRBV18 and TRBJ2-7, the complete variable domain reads NAGVMQNPRHLVRRRGQEARLRCSPMKGHSHVYWYRQLPEEGLKFMVYLQKENIIDESGMPKERFSAEFPKEGPSILRIQQVVRGDSAAYFCASSPTVHEQYFGPGTRLTVT.

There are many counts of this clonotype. The CDR3 region has the DNA TGTGCCAGCAGTGACAGTCACTATGGCTACACCTTC. Translating it yields CASSDSHYGYTF. This rearrangement joins TRBV6-1 to TRBJ1-2; D remains ambiguous. The germline V gene has CDR1 MNHNS and CDR2 SASEGT. The ends were cut back, 3 bases at V and 3 bases at J, with 5 bases in the middle. There are 12 residues in the CDR3.

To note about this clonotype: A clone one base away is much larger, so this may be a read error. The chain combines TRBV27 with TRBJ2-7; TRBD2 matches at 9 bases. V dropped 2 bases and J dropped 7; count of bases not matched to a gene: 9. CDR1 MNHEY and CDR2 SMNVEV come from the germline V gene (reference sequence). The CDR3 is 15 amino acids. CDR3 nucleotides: TGTGCCAGCAGTTTAATTAGCGGGAGCTACAATGAGCAGTACTTC. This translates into CASSLISGSYNEQYF.

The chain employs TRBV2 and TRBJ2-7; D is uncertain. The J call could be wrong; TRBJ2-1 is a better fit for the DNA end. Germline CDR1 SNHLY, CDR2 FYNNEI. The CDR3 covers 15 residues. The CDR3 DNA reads TGTGCCAGCAGTGAAGCGTTATCATCGACCTACGAGCAGTTCTTC. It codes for CASSEALSSTYEQFF.

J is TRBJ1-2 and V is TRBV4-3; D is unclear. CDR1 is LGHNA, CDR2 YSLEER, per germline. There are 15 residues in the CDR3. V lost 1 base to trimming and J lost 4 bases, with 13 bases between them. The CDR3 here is CASSQGLGRSYGYTF. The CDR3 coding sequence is TGCGCCAGCAGCCAAGGTCTCGGAAGAAGCTATGGCTACACCTTC.

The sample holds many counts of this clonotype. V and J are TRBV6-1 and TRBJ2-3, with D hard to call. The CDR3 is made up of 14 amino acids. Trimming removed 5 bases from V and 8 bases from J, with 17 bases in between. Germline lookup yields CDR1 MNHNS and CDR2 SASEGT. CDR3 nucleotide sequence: TGTGCCAGCAGTTCCCCCGCAGCCTGGGGTACGCAGTATTTT. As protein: CASSSPAAWGTQYF.

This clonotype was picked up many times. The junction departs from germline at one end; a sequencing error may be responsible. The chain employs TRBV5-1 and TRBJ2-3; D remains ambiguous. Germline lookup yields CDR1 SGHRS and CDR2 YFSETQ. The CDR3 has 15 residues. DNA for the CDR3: TGCGCCAGCACTTTAGCCGGCTGGCCGGAAGATGCGCAGTATTTT. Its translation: CASTLAGWPEDAQYF.